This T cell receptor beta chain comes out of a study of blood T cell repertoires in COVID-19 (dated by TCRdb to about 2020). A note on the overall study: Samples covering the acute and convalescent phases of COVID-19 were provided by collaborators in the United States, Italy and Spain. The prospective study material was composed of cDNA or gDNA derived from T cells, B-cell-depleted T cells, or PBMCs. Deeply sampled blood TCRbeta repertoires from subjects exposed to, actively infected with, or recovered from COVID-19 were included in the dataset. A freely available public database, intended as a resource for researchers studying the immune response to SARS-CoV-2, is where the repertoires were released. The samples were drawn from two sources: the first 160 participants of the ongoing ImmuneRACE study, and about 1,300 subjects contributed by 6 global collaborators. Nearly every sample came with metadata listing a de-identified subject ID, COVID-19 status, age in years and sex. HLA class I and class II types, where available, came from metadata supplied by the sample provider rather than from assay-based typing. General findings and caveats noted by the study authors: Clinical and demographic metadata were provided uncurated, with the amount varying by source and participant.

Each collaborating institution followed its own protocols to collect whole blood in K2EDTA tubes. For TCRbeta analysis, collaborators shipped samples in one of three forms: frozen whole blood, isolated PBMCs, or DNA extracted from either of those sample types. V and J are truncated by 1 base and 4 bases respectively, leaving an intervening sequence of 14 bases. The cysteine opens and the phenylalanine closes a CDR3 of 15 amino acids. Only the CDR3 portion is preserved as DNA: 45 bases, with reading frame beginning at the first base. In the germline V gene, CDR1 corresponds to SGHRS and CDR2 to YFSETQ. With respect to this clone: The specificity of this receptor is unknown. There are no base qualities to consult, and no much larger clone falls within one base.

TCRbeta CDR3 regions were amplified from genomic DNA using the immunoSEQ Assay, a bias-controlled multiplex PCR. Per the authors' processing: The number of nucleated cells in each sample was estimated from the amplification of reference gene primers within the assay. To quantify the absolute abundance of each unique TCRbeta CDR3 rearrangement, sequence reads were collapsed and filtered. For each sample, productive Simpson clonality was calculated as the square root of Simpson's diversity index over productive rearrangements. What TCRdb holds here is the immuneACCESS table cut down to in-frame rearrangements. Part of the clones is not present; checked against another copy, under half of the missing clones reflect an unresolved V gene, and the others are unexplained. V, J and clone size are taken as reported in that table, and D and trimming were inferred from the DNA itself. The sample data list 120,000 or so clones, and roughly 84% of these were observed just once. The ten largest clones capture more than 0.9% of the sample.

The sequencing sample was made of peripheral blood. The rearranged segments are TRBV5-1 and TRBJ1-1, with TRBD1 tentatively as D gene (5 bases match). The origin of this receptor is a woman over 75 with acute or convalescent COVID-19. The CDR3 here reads CASSLWGETRTEAFF. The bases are TGCGCCAGCAGCTTGTGGGGCGAGACCCGCACTGAAGCTTTCTTT.